This TCR beta chain was recorded in a study of neurological immune-mediated disorders. Each CDR3 protein gets one entry after TCRdb re-called the 5' RACE reads with MiXCR. The sample contains 71,000 or so distinct CDR3 sequences, less than 5.5% of which appear only once. This clonotype was counted a few times. Germline V lookup: CDR1 MNHEY, CDR2 SMNVEV (reference sequence). V lost 5 bases and J lost 0; bases outside the gene matches: 18. CDR3 length: 21 residues. The V call is TRBV27, the J call TRBJ2-2, with TRBD2 matching over 10 bases. Sequencing was carried out using PBMCs. The sequence was collected from a woman aged 25 to 45 with multiple sclerosis. Here the CDR3 DNA reads TGTGCCAGCAGTCCGAGGGGACTAGCGAGTAGATTAAACGCGAACACCGGGGAGCTGTTTTTT. Amino acid sequence: CASSPRGLASRLNANTGELFF.